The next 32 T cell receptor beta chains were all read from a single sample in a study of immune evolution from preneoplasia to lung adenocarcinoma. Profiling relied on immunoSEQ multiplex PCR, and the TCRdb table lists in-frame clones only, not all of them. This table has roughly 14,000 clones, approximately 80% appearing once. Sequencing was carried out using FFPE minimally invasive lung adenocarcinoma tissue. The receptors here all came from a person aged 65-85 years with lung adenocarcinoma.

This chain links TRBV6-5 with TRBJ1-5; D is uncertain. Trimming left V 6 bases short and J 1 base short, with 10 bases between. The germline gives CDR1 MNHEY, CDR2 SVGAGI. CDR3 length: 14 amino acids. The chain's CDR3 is CASSQDRSNQPQHF. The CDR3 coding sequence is TGTGCCAGCAGCCAGGACCGAAGCAATCAGCCCCAGCATTTT.

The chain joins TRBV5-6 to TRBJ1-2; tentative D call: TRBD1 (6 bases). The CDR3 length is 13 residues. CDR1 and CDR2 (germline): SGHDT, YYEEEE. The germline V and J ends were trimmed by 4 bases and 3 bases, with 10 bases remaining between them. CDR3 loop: CASSPGVYYGYTF. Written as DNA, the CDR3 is TGTGCCAGCAGCCCAGGGGTCTACTATGGCTACACCTTC.

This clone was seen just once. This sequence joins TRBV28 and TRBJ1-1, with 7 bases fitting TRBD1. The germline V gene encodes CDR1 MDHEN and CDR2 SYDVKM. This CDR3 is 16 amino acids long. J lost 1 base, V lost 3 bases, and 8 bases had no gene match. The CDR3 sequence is CASSFFIDRANTEAFF. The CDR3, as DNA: TGTGCCAGCAGTTTCTTTATCGACAGGGCGAACACTGAAGCTTTCTTT.

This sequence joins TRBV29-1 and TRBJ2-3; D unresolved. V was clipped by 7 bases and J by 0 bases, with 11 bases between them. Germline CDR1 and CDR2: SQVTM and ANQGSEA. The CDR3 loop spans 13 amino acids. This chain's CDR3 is CSGLLASTDTQYF. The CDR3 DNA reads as TGCAGCGGTTTACTGGCTAGCACAGATACGCAGTATTTT.

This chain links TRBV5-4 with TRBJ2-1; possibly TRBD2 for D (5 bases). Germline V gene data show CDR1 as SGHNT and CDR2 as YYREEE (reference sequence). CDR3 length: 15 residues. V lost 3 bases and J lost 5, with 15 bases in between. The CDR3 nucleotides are TGTGCCAGCAGCTACGTTGGTAGCGCCCACAATGAGCAGTTCTTC. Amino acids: CASSYVGSAHNEQFF.

This CDR3 reads CASSQGGYTEAFF. For the CDR3, the DNA is TGTGCCAGCAGCCAAGGGGGATACACTGAAGCTTTCTTT. The J gene is TRBJ1-1, the V gene TRBV7-6; tentatively, D is TRBD1 (6 bases). V was cut by 5 bases and J by 3 bases, with 10 bases left in between. This CDR3 spans 13 amino acids. CDR1 is SGHVS and CDR2 is FNYEAQ in the germline V gene.

CDR3 nucleotide sequence: TGTGCCAGCACCGGACGGAGCAGGGATGAGCAGTTCTTC. It is translated as CASTGRSRDEQFF. The chain recombines TRBV9 with TRBJ2-1, with a tentative D call TRBD1 (5 bases). Deletions cut 6 bases from V and 8 bases from J, with 15 bases between. The germline gives CDR1 SGDLS, CDR2 YYNGEE. This CDR3 has 13 amino acids.

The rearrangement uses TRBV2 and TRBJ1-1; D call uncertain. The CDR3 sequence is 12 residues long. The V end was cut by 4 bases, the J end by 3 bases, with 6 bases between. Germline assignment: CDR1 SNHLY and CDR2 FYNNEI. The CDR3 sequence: CASSARYTEAFF. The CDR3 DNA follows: TGTGCCAGCAGTGCCAGGTACACTGAAGCTTTCTTT.

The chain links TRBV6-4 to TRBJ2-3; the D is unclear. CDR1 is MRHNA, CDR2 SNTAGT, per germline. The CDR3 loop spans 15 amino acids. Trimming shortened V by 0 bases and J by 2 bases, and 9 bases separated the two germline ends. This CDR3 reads CASSDSNIPTDTQYF. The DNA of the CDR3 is TGTGCCAGCAGTGACTCGAATATACCCACAGATACGCAGTATTTT.

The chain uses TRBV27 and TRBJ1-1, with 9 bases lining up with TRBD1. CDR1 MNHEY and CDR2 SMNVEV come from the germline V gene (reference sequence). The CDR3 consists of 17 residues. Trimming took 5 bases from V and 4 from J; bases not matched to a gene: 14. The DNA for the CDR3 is TGTGCCAGCAGTCCAATGACCGGGACAGGGATCGGCACTGAAGCTTTCTTT. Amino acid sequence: CASSPMTGTGIGTEAFF.

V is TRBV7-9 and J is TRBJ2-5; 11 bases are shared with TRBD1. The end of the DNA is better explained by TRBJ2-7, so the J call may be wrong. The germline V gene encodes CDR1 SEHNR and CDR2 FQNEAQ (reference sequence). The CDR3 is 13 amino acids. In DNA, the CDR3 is TGTGCCAGCAGCCTGGACAGGGGGCACGAGCAGTACTTC. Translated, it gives CASSLDRGHEQYF.

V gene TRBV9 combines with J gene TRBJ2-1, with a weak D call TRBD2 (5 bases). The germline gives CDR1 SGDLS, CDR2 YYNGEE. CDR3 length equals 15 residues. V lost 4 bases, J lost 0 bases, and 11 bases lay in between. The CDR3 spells CASSPLRDSYNEQFF. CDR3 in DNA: TGTGCCAGCAGCCCGCTCCGGGACTCCTACAATGAGCAGTTCTTC.

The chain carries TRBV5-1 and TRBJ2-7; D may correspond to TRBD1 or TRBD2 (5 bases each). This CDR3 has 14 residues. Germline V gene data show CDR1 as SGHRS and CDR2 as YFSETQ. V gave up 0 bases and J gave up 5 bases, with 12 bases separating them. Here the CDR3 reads CASSLVSGRDEQYF. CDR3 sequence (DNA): TGCGCCAGCAGCTTGGTTTCGGGGCGGGACGAGCAGTACTTC.

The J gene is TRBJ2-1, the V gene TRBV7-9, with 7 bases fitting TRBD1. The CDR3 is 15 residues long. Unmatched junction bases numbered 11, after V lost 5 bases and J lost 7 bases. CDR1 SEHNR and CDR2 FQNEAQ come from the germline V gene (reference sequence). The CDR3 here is CASSPVPGQTNEQFF. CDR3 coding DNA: TGTGCCAGCAGCCCGGTCCCGGGACAGACTAATGAGCAGTTCTTC.

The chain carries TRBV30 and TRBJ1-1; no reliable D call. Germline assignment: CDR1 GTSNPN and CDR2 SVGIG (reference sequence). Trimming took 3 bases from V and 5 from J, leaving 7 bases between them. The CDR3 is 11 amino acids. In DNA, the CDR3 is TGTGCCTGGAGCCGGGTGACTGAAGCTTTCTTT. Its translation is CAWSRVTEAFF. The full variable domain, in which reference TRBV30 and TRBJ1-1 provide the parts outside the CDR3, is SQTIHQWPATLVQPVGSPLSLECTVEGTSNPNLYWYRQAAGRGLQLLFYSVGIGQISSEVPQNLSASRPQDRQFILSSKKLLLSDSGFYLCAWSRVTEAFFGQGTRLTVV.

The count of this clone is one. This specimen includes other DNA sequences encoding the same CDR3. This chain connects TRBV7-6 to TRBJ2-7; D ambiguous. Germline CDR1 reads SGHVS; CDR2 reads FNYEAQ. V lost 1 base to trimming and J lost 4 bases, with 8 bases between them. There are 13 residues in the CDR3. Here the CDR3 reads CASSLEATYEQYF. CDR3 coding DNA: TGTGCCAGCAGCTTAGAAGCGACTTACGAGCAGTACTTC.

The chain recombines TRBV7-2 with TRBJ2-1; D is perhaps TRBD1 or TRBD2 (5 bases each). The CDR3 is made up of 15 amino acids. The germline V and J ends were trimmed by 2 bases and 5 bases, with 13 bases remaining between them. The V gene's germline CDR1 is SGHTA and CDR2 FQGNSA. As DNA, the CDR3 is TGTGCCAGCAGCTTAAGTGGGACCGAACACAATGAGCAGTTCTTC. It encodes CASSLSGTEHNEQFF.

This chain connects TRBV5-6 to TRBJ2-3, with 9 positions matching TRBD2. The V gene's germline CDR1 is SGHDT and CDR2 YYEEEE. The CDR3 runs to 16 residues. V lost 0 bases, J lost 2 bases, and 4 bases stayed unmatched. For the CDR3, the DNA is TGTGCCAGCAGCTTGGGCCTAGCGGGGCACACAGATACGCAGTATTTT. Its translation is CASSLGLAGHTDTQYF.

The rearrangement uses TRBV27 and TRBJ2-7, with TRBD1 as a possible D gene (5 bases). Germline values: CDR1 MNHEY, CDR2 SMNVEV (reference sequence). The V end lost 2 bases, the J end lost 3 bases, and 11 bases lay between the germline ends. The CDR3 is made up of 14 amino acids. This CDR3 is CASSLGALGYEQYF. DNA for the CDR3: TGTGCCAGCAGTTTAGGGGCTCTAGGCTACGAGCAGTACTTC.

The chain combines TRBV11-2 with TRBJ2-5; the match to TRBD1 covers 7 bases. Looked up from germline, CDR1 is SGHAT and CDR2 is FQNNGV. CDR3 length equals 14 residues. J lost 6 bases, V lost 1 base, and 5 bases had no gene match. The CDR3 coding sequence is TGTGCCAGCAGCTTAGGAACAGGGGTGCAGACCCAGTACTTC. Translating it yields CASSLGTGVQTQYF.

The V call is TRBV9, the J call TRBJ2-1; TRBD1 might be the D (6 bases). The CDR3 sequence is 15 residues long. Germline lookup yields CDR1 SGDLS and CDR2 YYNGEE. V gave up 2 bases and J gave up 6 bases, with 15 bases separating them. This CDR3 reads CASSVGLQGPNEQFF. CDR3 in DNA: TGTGCCAGCAGCGTTGGTTTACAGGGTCCCAATGAGCAGTTCTTC.

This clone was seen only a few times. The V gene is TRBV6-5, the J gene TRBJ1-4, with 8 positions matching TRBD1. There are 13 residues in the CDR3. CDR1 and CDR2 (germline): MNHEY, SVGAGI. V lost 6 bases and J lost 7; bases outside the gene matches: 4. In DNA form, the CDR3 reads TGTGCCAGCAGCAATCAGGGGGCTGAAAAACTGTTTTTT. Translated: CASSNQGAEKLFF.

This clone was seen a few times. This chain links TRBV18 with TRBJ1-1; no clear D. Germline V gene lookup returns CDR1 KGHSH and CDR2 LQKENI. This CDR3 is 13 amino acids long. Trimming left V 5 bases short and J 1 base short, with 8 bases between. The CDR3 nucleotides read TGTGCCAGCTCATCCAGACAGAACACTGAAGCTTTCTTT. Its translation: CASSSRQNTEAFF.

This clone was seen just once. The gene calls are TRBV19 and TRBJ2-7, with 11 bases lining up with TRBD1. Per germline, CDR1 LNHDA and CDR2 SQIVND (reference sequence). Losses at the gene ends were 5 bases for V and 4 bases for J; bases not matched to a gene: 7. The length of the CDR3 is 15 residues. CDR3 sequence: CASSPRTGGKYEQYF. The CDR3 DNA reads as TGTGCCAGTAGTCCGCGGACAGGGGGCAAGTACGAGCAGTACTTC.

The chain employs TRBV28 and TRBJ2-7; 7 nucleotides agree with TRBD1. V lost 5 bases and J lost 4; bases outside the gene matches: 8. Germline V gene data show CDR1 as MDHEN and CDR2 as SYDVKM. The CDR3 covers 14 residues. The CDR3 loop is CASSPIGTAYEQYF. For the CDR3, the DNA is TGTGCCAGCAGTCCTATCGGGACAGCTTACGAGCAGTACTTC.

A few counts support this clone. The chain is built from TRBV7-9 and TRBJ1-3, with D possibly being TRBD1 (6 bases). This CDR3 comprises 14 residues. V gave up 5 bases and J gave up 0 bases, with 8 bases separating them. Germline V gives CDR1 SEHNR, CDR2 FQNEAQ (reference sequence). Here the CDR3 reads CASSRDNSGNTIYF. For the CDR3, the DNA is TGTGCCAGCAGCCGGGACAACTCTGGAAACACCATATATTTT.

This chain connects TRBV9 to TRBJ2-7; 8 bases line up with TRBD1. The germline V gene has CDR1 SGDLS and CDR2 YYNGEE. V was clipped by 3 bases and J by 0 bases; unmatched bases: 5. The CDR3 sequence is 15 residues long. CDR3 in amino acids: CASSAGTGRSYEQYF. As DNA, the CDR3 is TGTGCCAGCAGCGCGGGGACAGGCCGCTCCTACGAGCAGTACTTC.

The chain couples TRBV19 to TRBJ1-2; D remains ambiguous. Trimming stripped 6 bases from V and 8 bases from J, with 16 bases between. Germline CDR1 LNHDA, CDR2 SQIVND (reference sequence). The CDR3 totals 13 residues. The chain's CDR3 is CASRLASSQGYTF. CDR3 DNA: TGTGCCAGTAGATTAGCCTCCTCGCAGGGCTACACCTTC.

DNA for the CDR3: TGTGCCAGCAGCTTCGACAGGGGCGATGAGCAGTTCTTC. It translates to CASSFDRGDEQFF. The chain links TRBV7-3 to TRBJ2-1, with TRBD1 identical over 8 bases. Germline trimming cut 3 bases from V and 8 bases from J; bases unmatched to any gene: 3. The CDR3 runs to 13 residues. Germline V gene lookup returns CDR1 SGHTA and CDR2 FQGTGA.

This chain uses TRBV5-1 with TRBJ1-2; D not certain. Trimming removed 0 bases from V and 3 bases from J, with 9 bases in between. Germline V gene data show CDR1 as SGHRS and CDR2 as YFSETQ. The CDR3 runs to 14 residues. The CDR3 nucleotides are TGCGCCAGCAGCTTGGCGGGTTTTGACTATGGCTACACCTTC. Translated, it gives CASSLAGFDYGYTF.

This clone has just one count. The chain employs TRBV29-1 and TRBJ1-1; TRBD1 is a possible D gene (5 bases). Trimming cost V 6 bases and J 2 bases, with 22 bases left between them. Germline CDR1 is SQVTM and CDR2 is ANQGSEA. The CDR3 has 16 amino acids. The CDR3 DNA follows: TGCAGCGTCGTTCACAGCAGGGTGGGAGTAAACACTGAAGCTTTCTTT. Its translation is CSVVHSRVGVNTEAFF.

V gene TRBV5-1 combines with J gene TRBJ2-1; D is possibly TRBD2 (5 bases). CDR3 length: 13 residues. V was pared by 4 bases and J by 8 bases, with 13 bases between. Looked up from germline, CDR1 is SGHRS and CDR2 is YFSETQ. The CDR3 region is CASSRLQWDEQFF. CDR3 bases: TGCGCCAGCAGCCGACTACAATGGGATGAGCAGTTCTTC.